A selection of T cell receptor beta chains follows, all from one sample in a study of radiotherapy plus CTLA-4 blockade in lung cancer. Assay: immunoSEQ multiplex PCR; the TCRdb copy retains only in-frame clones and omits some. This table has 90,000 to 100,000 clones, about 70% appearing once. The input for sequencing was peripheral blood, taken from a patient treated with radiotherapy plus ipilimumab. The receptors originated from a human donor with non-small cell lung cancer who had a partial response to radiotherapy plus ipilimumab. Some clones in this sample may be carry-over from other donors' samples. The CDR3 runs from the conserved cysteine through the conserved F or W. Fields, in order: CDR3 DNA, CDR3 protein, D gene, clone size, J gene, V gene. A D gene is named only where the DNA matches it firmly. The size field is filled for only some rows; it gives once, few, many or a size class.

CDR3nt: TGCGCCAGCAGCCAAGGTAGCGGGGGCCACCAAGAGACCCAGTACTTC
CDR3aa: CASSQGSGGHQETQYF
d_gene: TRBD2
abundance: .
j_gene: TRBJ2-5
v_gene: TRBV4-1

CDR3nt: TGTGCCAGCAGTTTGTGGGGCAGGGGGCCATCTAATGAAAAACTGTTTTTT
CDR3aa: CASSLWGRGPSNEKLFF
d_gene: TRBD1
abundance: .
j_gene: TRBJ1-4
v_gene: TRBV28

CDR3nt: TGTGCCAGCCGGACAGGGATCTACGAGCAGTACTTC
CDR3aa: CASRTGIYEQYF
d_gene: TRBD1
abundance: .
j_gene: TRBJ2-7
v_gene: TRBV28

CDR3nt: TGTGCCAGTAGTACTCACCGGAGTCTCGGTGAGCAGTTCTTC
CDR3aa: CASSTHRSLGEQFF
d_gene: .
abundance: few
j_gene: TRBJ2-1
v_gene: TRBV19

CDR3nt: TGTGCCAGCAAAGGACTAGCGGGGGGGTCCTACAATGAGCAGTTCTTC
CDR3aa: CASKGLAGGSYNEQFF
d_gene: TRBD2
abundance: .
j_gene: TRBJ2-1
v_gene: TRBV6-6

CDR3nt: TGTGCCAGCAGTTCCGATTATGGGGACAGGGGGTTTTTCTATGAGCAGTTCTTC
CDR3aa: CASSSDYGDRGFFYEQFF
d_gene: TRBD1
abundance: .
j_gene: TRBJ2-1
v_gene: TRBV28

CDR3nt: TGCGCCAGCAGCCAAGGGTCGACAGGGAACTATGGCTACACCTTC
CDR3aa: CASSQGSTGNYGYTF
d_gene: TRBD1
abundance: .
j_gene: TRBJ1-2
v_gene: TRBV4-1

CDR3nt: TGTGCCAGCAGCTTAGGCATTCTTGTCGGTAGTCTGACTCAGTTCTTC
CDR3aa: CASSLGILVGSLTQFF
d_gene: .
abundance: .
j_gene: TRBJ2-1
v_gene: TRBV11-2

CDR3nt: TGCGCCAGCAGCTTGGCGGCAGGGGGCCTCTATGGCTACACCTTC
CDR3aa: CASSLAAGGLYGYTF
d_gene: TRBD1
abundance: .
j_gene: TRBJ1-2
v_gene: TRBV5-1

CDR3nt: TGTGCCAGCAGCCGGGAACTAGCGGGCTACATTCAGTACTTC
CDR3aa: CASSRELAGYIQYF
d_gene: TRBD2
abundance: .
j_gene: TRBJ2-4
v_gene: TRBV4-2

CDR3nt: TGTGCCAGCAGTAGACAGGGGGCGCGGTCCTATGGCTACACCTTC
CDR3aa: CASSRQGARSYGYTF
d_gene: TRBD1
abundance: .
j_gene: TRBJ1-2
v_gene: TRBV27

CDR3nt: TGTGCCAGCAGCCCAGTGCTCGGTGGGAGATACAATGAGCAGTTCTTC
CDR3aa: CASSPVLGGRYNEQFF
d_gene: .
abundance: .
j_gene: TRBJ2-1
v_gene: TRBV11-2

CDR3nt: TGTGCCAGCAGCTTACAGACAGGGGTGGGCGGGGAGCTGTTTTTT
CDR3aa: CASSLQTGVGGELFF
d_gene: TRBD1
abundance: .
j_gene: TRBJ2-2
v_gene: TRBV9

CDR3nt: TGTGCCAGCAGCTTAGGGGAGGACAGGGCGAACTATGGCTACACCTTC
CDR3aa: CASSLGEDRANYGYTF
d_gene: TRBD1
abundance: .
j_gene: TRBJ1-2
v_gene: TRBV5-5

CDR3nt: TGTGCCAGTAGTAAACAGGGTAACTACCGGGGGGAGCTGTTTTTT
CDR3aa: CASSKQGNYRGELFF
d_gene: .
abundance: once
j_gene: TRBJ2-2
v_gene: TRBV19

CDR3nt: TGCAGCGTGGGACAGGGTGGGACAGATACGCAGTATTTT
CDR3aa: CSVGQGGTDTQYF
d_gene: TRBD1
abundance: .
j_gene: TRBJ2-3
v_gene: TRBV29-1

CDR3nt: TGCGCCAGCAGCCAAGAAAGAATGGCGGGCGAAAAACTGTTTTTT
CDR3aa: CASSQERMAGEKLFF
d_gene: .
abundance: .
j_gene: TRBJ1-4
v_gene: TRBV4-1

CDR3nt: TGTGCCAGTAGACAGAGCAATCAGCCCCAGCATTTT
CDR3aa: CASRQSNQPQHF
d_gene: .
abundance: few
j_gene: TRBJ1-5
v_gene: TRBV28

CDR3nt: TGTGCCAGCACCCTCAGGCCAGGGACACATGGCTACACCTTC
CDR3aa: CASTLRPGTHGYTF
d_gene: .
abundance: .
j_gene: TRBJ1-2
v_gene: TRBV7-2

CDR3nt: TGTGCCAGTAGTATAGGATTGGGAGGAAATCAGCCCCAGCATTTT
CDR3aa: CASSIGLGGNQPQHF
d_gene: .
abundance: .
j_gene: TRBJ1-5
v_gene: TRBV19

CDR3nt: TGTGCCAGCAGTTTATGGCAGTCTCGTTATGGCTACACCTTC
CDR3aa: CASSLWQSRYGYTF
d_gene: .
abundance: .
j_gene: TRBJ1-2
v_gene: TRBV28

CDR3nt: TGTGCCAGCAGCTTAGGGGGCCTAAGCTATGGCTACACCTTC
CDR3aa: CASSLGGLSYGYTF
d_gene: .
abundance: few
j_gene: TRBJ1-2
v_gene: TRBV7-2

CDR3nt: TGTGCCAGCAGCTTAGATCTGGAGGGGAGGGGGACCCAGTACTTC
CDR3aa: CASSLDLEGRGTQYF
d_gene: TRBD2
abundance: .
j_gene: TRBJ2-5
v_gene: TRBV11-2

CDR3nt: TGTGCCAGCAGCGTGGCGCCAGGCGGGGGCGGCCAAGAGACCCAGTACTTC
CDR3aa: CASSVAPGGGGQETQYF
d_gene: .
abundance: .
j_gene: TRBJ2-5
v_gene: TRBV9

CDR3nt: TGTGCCAGCACAGGGCTGTCGTCGGAGACCCAGTACTTC
CDR3aa: CASTGLSSETQYF
d_gene: .
abundance: .
j_gene: TRBJ2-5
v_gene: TRBV2

CDR3nt: TGTGCCAGCAGCCGACAGGGGGTAGGTGACACTGAAGCTTTCTTT
CDR3aa: CASSRQGVGDTEAFF
d_gene: TRBD1
abundance: once
j_gene: TRBJ1-1
v_gene: TRBV7-8

CDR3nt: TGTGCCAGCAGCTTGGGCCTCGGAACAGATACGCAGTATTTT
CDR3aa: CASSLGLGTDTQYF
d_gene: .
abundance: .
j_gene: TRBJ2-3
v_gene: TRBV7-6

CDR3nt: TGCAGCGTTGACCCTCAGGGGCCTGAAGCTTTCTTT
CDR3aa: CSVDPQGPEAFF
d_gene: .
abundance: .
j_gene: TRBJ1-1
v_gene: TRBV29-1

CDR3nt: TGCGCCAGCAGCGAAGCGGGGGCAGATACGCAGTATTTT
CDR3aa: CASSEAGADTQYF
d_gene: TRBD2
abundance: .
j_gene: TRBJ2-3
v_gene: TRBV5-1

CDR3nt: TGTGCCAGCAGGACTGCCGGGACAGGGGGTTTAAACTATGGCTACACCTTC
CDR3aa: CASRTAGTGGLNYGYTF
d_gene: TRBD1
abundance: once
j_gene: TRBJ1-2
v_gene: TRBV28

CDR3nt: TGTGCCAGCAGATTATCCGGGACAGTCTCCACTGAAGCTTTCTTT
CDR3aa: CASRLSGTVSTEAFF
d_gene: TRBD1
abundance: .
j_gene: TRBJ1-1
v_gene: TRBV28